The entry below gives a single TCR beta chain sequence along with its context. The antigen remains unidentified. The sample is drawn from a study of cytomegalovirus exposure and HLA in healthy donors. The CDR3 loop spans 13 amino acids. Trimming pared 4 bases from V and 3 bases from J, leaving 7 bases between. Germline CDR1 is PRHDT and CDR2 is FYEKMQ (reference sequence). The PCR employed 60 Vbeta primers together with 13 Jbeta primers. Clones were read by immunoSEQ multiplex PCR, and TCRdb kept only the in-frame ones, dropping some. The sample lists more than 150,000 clones, 82% occurring once. Study findings and constraints: Specificity for CMV antigens was confirmed in vitro for a few of the CMV-associated chains.

The sequenced sample consisted of PBMCs. The receptor was isolated from a woman under 30 in good health and CMV-seronegative. The rearrangement uses TRBV13 and TRBJ2-1; D call uncertain. The CDR3, as DNA: TGTGCCAGCAGCTCCGAGCGCTACAATGAGCAGTTCTTC. This translates into CASSSERYNEQFF. Drawing the rest from reference TRBV13 and TRBJ2-1, the complete variable domain is AAGVIQSPRHLIKEKRETATLKCYPIPRHDTVYWYQQGPGQDPQFLISFYEKMQSDKGSIPDRFSAQQFSDYHSELNMSSLELGDSALYFCASSSERYNEQFFGPGTRLTVL.